This TCR beta chain originates from a study of early T cells in non-severe SARS-CoV-2 infection. Study-level information: Investigators sequenced bulk RNA drawn from unsorted whole blood, and chains remained unpaired.

Individual cDNA molecules received unique molecular identifiers during library preparation. TCRdb called the 5' RACE reads again in MiXCR, with one record for every CDR3 protein. The sample lists approximately 50,000 distinct CDR3 sequences, about 10% occurring once. V lost 5 bases, J lost 0 bases, and 8 bases lay in between. The CDR3 contains 14 residues. Germline CDR1 and CDR2: MGHDK and SYGVNS. This clonotype was seen repeatedly, ten times or more. This clonotype originated in an adult who was a healthcare worker with PCR-confirmed SARS-CoV-2 infection or an uninfected control (not recorded which). J is TRBJ1-5 and V is TRBV25-1; D is perhaps TRBD1 (6 bases). The material sequenced was whole blood. The chain's CDR3 is CASSRDNSNQPQHF. The CDR3 DNA reads TGTGCCAGCAGTAGGGACAATAGCAATCAGCCCCAGCATTTT. The full variable domain, its missing parts supplied by reference TRBV25-1 and TRBJ1-5, is EADIYQTPRYLVIGTGKKITLECSQTMGHDKMYWYQQDPGMELHLIHYSYGVNSTEKGDLSSESTVSRIRTEHFPLTLESARPSHTSQYLCASSRDNSNQPQHFGDGTRLSIL.